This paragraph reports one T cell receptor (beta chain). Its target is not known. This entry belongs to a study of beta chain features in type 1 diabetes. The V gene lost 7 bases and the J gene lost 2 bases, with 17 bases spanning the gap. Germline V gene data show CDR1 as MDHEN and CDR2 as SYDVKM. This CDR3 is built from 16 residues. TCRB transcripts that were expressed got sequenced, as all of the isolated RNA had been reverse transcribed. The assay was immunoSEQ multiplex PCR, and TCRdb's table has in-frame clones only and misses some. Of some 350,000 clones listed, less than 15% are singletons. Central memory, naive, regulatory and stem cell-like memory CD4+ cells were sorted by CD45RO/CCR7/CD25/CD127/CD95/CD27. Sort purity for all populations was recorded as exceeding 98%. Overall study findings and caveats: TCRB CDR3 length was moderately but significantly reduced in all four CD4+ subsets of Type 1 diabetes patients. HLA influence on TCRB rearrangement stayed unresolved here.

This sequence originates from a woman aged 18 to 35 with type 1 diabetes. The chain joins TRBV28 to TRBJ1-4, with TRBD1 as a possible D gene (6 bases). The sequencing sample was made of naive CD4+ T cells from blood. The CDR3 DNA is TGTGCCAGCACCTGGGCCAGGGGCAGGACTAATGAAAAACTGTTTTTT. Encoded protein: CASTWARGRTNEKLFF.